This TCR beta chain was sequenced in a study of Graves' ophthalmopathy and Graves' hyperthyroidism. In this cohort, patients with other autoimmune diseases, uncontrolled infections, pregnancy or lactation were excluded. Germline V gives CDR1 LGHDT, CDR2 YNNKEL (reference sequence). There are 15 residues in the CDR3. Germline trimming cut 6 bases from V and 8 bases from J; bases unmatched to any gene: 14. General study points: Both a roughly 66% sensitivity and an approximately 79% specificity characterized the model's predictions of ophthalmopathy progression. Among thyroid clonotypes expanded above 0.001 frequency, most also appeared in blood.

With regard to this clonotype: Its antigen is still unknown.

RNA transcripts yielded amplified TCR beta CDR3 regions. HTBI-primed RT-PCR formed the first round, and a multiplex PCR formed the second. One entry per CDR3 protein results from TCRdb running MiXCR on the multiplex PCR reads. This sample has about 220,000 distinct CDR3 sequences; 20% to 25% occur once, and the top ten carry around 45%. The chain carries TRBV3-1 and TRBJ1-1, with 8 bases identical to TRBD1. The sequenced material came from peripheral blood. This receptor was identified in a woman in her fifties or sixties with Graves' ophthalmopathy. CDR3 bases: TGTGCCAGCAGAAGAACCGGGACAGGCGCCTCAGAAGCTTTCTTT. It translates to CASRRTGTGASEAFF.